The 28 T cell receptor beta chains in this list originate from one sample, sequenced in a study of blood T cell repertoires in COVID-19. Sequencing used immunoSEQ multiplex PCR; TCRdb keeps in-frame clones, though not all of them. The sample contains about 32,000 clones, approximately 83% of which appear only once. Sequencing was performed on peripheral blood. Receptors were obtained from a woman of 80 years or more with active or convalescent COVID-19.

This rearrangement joins TRBV11-3 to TRBJ2-4, with 9 bases matching TRBD1. With 5 bases clipped from V and 5 bases from J, the junction kept 7 bases outside the gene matches. Germline CDR1 SGHNT, CDR2 YENEEA. This CDR3 comprises 15 residues. The DNA for the CDR3 is TGTGCCAGCAGCAGACAGGGGGGAGGCGAAAACATTCAGTACTTC. It is translated as CASSRQGGGENIQYF.

This clone was detected once. The J gene is TRBJ2-5, the V gene TRBV7-3, with D perhaps TRBD1 (5 bases). This CDR3 contains 13 residues. Per the germline V gene, CDR1 is SGHTA and CDR2 is FQGTGA. V was shortened by 4 bases and J by 5 bases, with 11 bases between the two germline ends. The CDR3: CASSSQGRETQYF. CDR3 nucleotide sequence: TGTGCCAGCAGCTCCCAGGGTAGGGAGACCCAGTACTTC.

This clone was found once. The rearrangement joins TRBV6-2 or TRBV6-3 to TRBJ2-4; 9 nucleotides align to TRBD2. V lost 5 bases to trimming and J lost 0 bases; unmatched junction nucleotides: 2. Germline-derived CDR1 and CDR2 are MNHEY and SVGEGT. The CDR3 has 15 residues. The CDR3 coding sequence is TGTGCCAGCAGTCTAGCGGGAATAGCCAAAAACATTCAGTACTTC. Translating gives CASSLAGIAKNIQYF.

The chain has TRBV5-1 and TRBJ1-5; TRBD1 is a possible D gene (6 bases). This CDR3 spans 16 amino acids. V lost 0 bases to trimming and J lost 7 bases, with 17 bases between them. From germline, CDR1 is SGHRS and CDR2 YFSETQ. CDR3 nucleotides: TGCGCCAGCAGCTTGGAGGGCAGGGGAGCGGGGCAGCCCCAGCATTTT. Protein: CASSLEGRGAGQPQHF.

The genes are TRBV18 and TRBJ2-3; D is perhaps TRBD2 (6 bases). The germline V and J ends were trimmed by 6 bases and 0 bases, with 13 bases remaining between them. The CDR3 is 15 residues long. The germline gives CDR1 KGHSH, CDR2 LQKENI. CDR3 DNA: TGTGCCAGCTCCCCGACCGGGGGAAGCACAGATACGCAGTATTTT. Its translation: CASSPTGGSTDTQYF.

The chain couples TRBV7-8 to TRBJ2-2; a possible D gene is TRBD2 (7 bases). The CDR3 contains 15 residues. Trimming removed 5 bases from V and 6 bases from J, with 16 bases in between. Germline lookup yields CDR1 SGHVS and CDR2 FQNEAQ. CDR3 in amino acids: CASSPGLGGAGELFF. The CDR3, as DNA: TGTGCCAGCAGCCCCGGACTAGGGGGGGCCGGGGAGCTGTTTTTT. Together with reference TRBV7-8 and TRBJ2-2, the CDR3 gives the full variable domain: GAGVSQSPRYKVAKRGQDVALRCDPISGHVSLFWYQQALGQGPEFLTYFQNEAQLDKSGLPSDRFFAERPEGSVSTLKIQRTQQEDSAVYLCASSPGLGGAGELFFGEGSRLTVL.

This chain uses TRBV18 with TRBJ2-7; TRBD1 aligns across 10 bases. This CDR3 contains 14 residues. The J segment lost 6 bases and the V segment lost 6 bases, leaving 8 bases of the junction unmatched. Germline V gene data show CDR1 as KGHSH and CDR2 as LQKENI. The CDR3, as DNA: TGTGCCAGCTCTGGACAGGGGGATAGTGGCGAGCAGTACTTC. Translated: CASSGQGDSGEQYF.

The V gene is TRBV7-2, the J gene TRBJ2-1, with TRBD2 matching over 12 bases. CDR1 is SGHTA and CDR2 is FQGNSA in the germline V gene. The length of the CDR3 is 15 residues. The trim removed 5 bases at V and 9 bases at J, leaving 8 bases unmatched. DNA for the CDR3: TGTGCCAGCAGCCTGAGACTAGCGGGAGTTCTTGAGCAGTTCTTC. As protein: CASSLRLAGVLEQFF.

V usage is TRBV7-8 and J usage is TRBJ1-5, with 8 bases identical to TRBD1. The CDR3 has 21 amino acids. Germline CDR1 is SGHVS and CDR2 is FQNEAQ. The V segment lost 0 bases and the J segment 0 bases; nucleotides outside the gene matches: 16. CDR3 sequence reads: CASSLAVRGVAGGYSNQPQHF. CDR3 nucleotide sequence: TGTGCCAGCAGCTTAGCGGTCAGGGGCGTGGCAGGGGGCTATAGCAATCAGCCCCAGCATTTT.

The genes are TRBV7-7 and TRBJ2-1; 11 bases map to TRBD2. V lost 5 bases, J lost 13 bases, and 7 bases stayed unmatched. Per the germline V gene, CDR1 is SSHAT and CDR2 is FNYEAQ (reference sequence). The CDR3 is made up of 13 amino acids. The CDR3 reads CASSLGTSGAQFF. The DNA for the CDR3 is TGTGCCAGCAGCCTTGGGACTAGCGGAGCCCAGTTCTTC. The full variable domain, in which reference TRBV7-7 and TRBJ2-1 provide the parts outside the CDR3, is GAGVSQSPRYKVTKRGQDVTLRCDPISSHATLYWYQQALGQGPEFLTYFNYEAQPDKSGLPSDRFSAERPEGSISTLTIQRTEQRDSAMYRCASSLGTSGAQFFGPGTRLTVL.

The V and J genes are TRBV7-2 and TRBJ2-5; D ambiguous. This CDR3 contains 14 residues. V was pared by 3 bases and J by 5 bases, with 13 bases between. Germline CDR1 reads SGHTA; CDR2 reads FQGNSA. CDR3 amino acids: CASSFMSLPETQYF. Here the CDR3 DNA reads TGTGCCAGCAGCTTTATGAGCCTGCCGGAGACCCAGTACTTC.

This clone came up a few times. The V call is TRBV9, the J call TRBJ2-1; tentative D call: TRBD1 (7 bases). Germline CDR1 SGDLS, CDR2 YYNGEE. The CDR3 loop spans 14 amino acids. The ends were cut back, 1 base at V and 9 bases at J, with 14 bases in the middle. CDR3 protein: CASSVLAGGLEQFF. The DNA of the CDR3 is TGTGCCAGCAGCGTATTGGCAGGGGGGCTTGAGCAGTTCTTC.

The chain couples TRBV9 to TRBJ2-2; 8 positions match TRBD1. The CDR3 is made up of 15 amino acids. Germline CDR1 SGDLS, CDR2 YYNGEE. The V segment lost 4 bases and the J segment 4 bases; nucleotides outside the gene matches: 6. The CDR3 coding sequence is TGTGCCAGCAGCACCGGACAGGGTATCACCGGGGAGCTGTTTTTT. This translates into CASSTGQGITGELFF.

V is TRBV5-6 and J is TRBJ1-6, with 10 bases lining up with TRBD1. Germline V gene sequence: CDR1 SGHDT, CDR2 YYEEEE. With V trimmed by 4 bases and J by 5 bases, 3 bases remained unmatched. The CDR3 spans 15 residues. This CDR3 reads CASSRTGGNNSPLHF. CDR3 in DNA: TGTGCCAGCAGCAGGACAGGGGGTAATAATTCACCCCTCCACTTT.

The J gene is TRBJ2-1, the V gene TRBV5-6, with a weak D call TRBD1 (6 bases). The germline CDR1 and CDR2 sequences are SGHDT and YYEEEE. V was trimmed by 1 base and J by 11 bases, leaving 19 bases between them. The CDR3 contains 15 residues. CDR3 DNA sequence: TGTGCCAGCAGCTTGTGGGGGACACGAACTTTGAAGCAGTTCTTC. Translating gives CASSLWGTRTLKQFF.

This clone is deemed medium-sized. The V gene is TRBV19, the J gene TRBJ2-7; 12 bases agree with TRBD2. The CDR3 covers 15 residues. The germline CDR1 and CDR2 sequences are LNHDA and SQIVND (reference sequence). J lost 1 base, V lost 5 bases, and 3 bases had no gene match. CDR3 loop: CASSGTSGGSYEQYF. CDR3 coding DNA: TGTGCCAGTAGTGGTACTAGCGGGGGGTCCTACGAGCAGTACTTC.

In its sample, this clone was seen a few times. This chain connects TRBV5-4 to TRBJ1-2; D perhaps matches TRBD1 (5 bases). Trimming left V 2 bases short and J 1 base short, with 12 bases between. The CDR3 has 15 residues. Germline CDR1 SGHNT, CDR2 YYREEE (reference sequence). Here the CDR3 DNA reads TGTGCCAGCAGCTTCGGTCAGGACATTAACTATGGCTACACCTTC. Translated: CASSFGQDINYGYTF.

The chain combines TRBV5-4 with TRBJ1-1; D is unresolved. The V end was cut by 7 bases, the J end by 8 bases, with 15 bases between. The CDR3 loop spans 12 amino acids. Germline values: CDR1 SGHNT, CDR2 YYREEE (reference sequence). CDR3 coding DNA: TGTGCCAGCCCCCTCCGCACGGTAGAAGCTTTCTTT. As protein: CASPLRTVEAFF.

The rearrangement uses TRBV11-2 and TRBJ2-7, with 8 nucleotides matching TRBD1. Germline V gives CDR1 SGHAT, CDR2 FQNNGV. This CDR3 spans 12 amino acids. The junction had 3 bases not matched to a gene; V was cut back by 5 bases and J by 6 bases. The DNA of the CDR3 is TGTGCCAGCAGCCACAGGGGGGTCGAGCAGTACTTC. It translates to CASSHRGVEQYF.

V is TRBV7-8 and J is TRBJ2-7; 8 bases fit TRBD1. CDR3 length equals 13 residues. The V segment lost 4 bases and the J segment 3 bases; nucleotides outside the gene matches: 2. The germline gives CDR1 SGHVS, CDR2 FQNEAQ. CDR3 loop: CASSSQGGYEQYF. The CDR3, as DNA: TGTGCCAGCAGCTCACAGGGGGGCTACGAGCAGTACTTC.

The rearrangement uses TRBV6-5 and TRBJ1-5; maybe TRBD1 (5 bases). Germline CDR1 reads MNHEY; CDR2 reads SVGAGI. There are 15 residues in the CDR3. The V end lost 6 bases, the J end lost 3 bases, and 15 bases lay between the germline ends. CDR3 sequence reads: CASSSTKGLNQPQHF. CDR3 DNA sequence: TGTGCCAGCAGCTCCACCAAGGGGCTCAATCAGCCCCAGCATTTT.

This clone occurred once. The CDR3 is CASSYSTAPPNYGYTF. The CDR3 nucleotides read TGTGCCAGCAGTTACTCGACAGCCCCCCCTAACTATGGCTACACCTTC. The V and J genes are TRBV6-6 and TRBJ1-2; a possible D gene is TRBD1 (5 bases). CDR1 is MNHNY, CDR2 SVGAGI, per germline (reference sequence). The CDR3 extends over 16 amino acids. V was cut by 0 bases and J by 0 bases, with 11 bases left in between.

V gene TRBV6-5 combines with J gene TRBJ2-7; possible D gene TRBD2, 5 bases. Germline V gene lookup returns CDR1 MNHEY and CDR2 SVGAGI. CDR3 size: 15 residues. The germline V and J ends were trimmed by 2 bases and 2 bases, with 13 bases remaining between them. The CDR3 sequence is CASSYDRGNAYEQYF. The CDR3 nucleotides are TGTGCCAGCAGTTACGATAGAGGGAATGCCTACGAGCAGTACTTC.

CDR3 nucleotides: TGTGCCAGCAGCGTTTGGCGGTTGGGTGAGCAGTTCTTC. Protein sequence: CASSVWRLGEQFF. The rearrangement uses TRBV9 and TRBJ2-1, with unresolved D. The length of the CDR3 is 13 residues. The V gene's germline CDR1 is SGDLS and CDR2 YYNGEE. The ends were cut back, 2 bases at V and 9 bases at J, with 12 bases in the middle.

V is TRBV6-5 and J is TRBJ2-2; 9 bases match TRBD1. CDR3 length: 15 residues. With V trimmed by 6 bases and J by 5 bases, 7 bases remained unmatched. The germline CDR1 and CDR2 sequences are MNHEY and SVGAGI. CDR3: CASRLQGARTGELFF. The CDR3 coding sequence is TGTGCCAGCAGACTACAGGGGGCAAGGACCGGGGAGCTGTTTTTT.

This clone has only a few counts. The chain links TRBV3-1 (or the pseudogene TRBV3-2) to TRBJ2-7; D uncertain. The CDR3 totals 12 residues. Trimming shortened V by 1 base and J by 5 bases, and 6 bases separated the two germline ends. Germline V gene data show CDR1 as LGHDT and CDR2 as YNNKEL (reference sequence). The CDR3 region is CASSQVRDEQYF. The CDR3, as DNA: TGTGCCAGCAGCCAAGTGCGTGACGAGCAGTACTTC.

The chain couples TRBV7-2 to TRBJ2-5; possibly TRBD1 for D (5 bases). This CDR3 has 13 amino acids. The germline V gene has CDR1 SGHTA and CDR2 FQGNSA. The ends were cut back, 6 bases at V and 7 bases at J, with 15 bases in the middle. CDR3 region: CASSPMQGGTQYF. In DNA, the CDR3 is TGTGCCAGCAGTCCCATGCAGGGCGGGACCCAGTACTTC.

The gene calls are TRBV4-2 and TRBJ1-3; D possibly corresponds to TRBD1 (6 bases). The CDR3 length is 17 residues. Deletions cut 0 bases from V and 2 bases from J, with 14 bases between. The germline V gene has CDR1 LGHNA and CDR2 YNFKEQ. Here the CDR3 DNA reads TGTGCCAGCAGCCAAGACCGTCAGGGGTTCCCTGGAAACACCATATATTTT. Its protein is CASSQDRQGFPGNTIYF.